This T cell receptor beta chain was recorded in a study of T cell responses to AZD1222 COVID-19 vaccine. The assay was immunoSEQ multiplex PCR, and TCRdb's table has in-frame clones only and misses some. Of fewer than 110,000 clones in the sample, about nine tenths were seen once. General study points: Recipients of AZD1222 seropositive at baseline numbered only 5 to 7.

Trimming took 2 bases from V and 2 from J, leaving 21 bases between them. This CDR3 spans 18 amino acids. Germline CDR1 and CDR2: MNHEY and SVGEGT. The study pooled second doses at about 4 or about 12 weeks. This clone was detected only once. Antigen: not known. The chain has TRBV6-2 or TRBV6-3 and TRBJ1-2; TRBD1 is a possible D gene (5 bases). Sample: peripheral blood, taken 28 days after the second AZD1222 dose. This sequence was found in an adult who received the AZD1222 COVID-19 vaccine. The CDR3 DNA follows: TGTGCCAGCAGTTACGACCGACAGTACTTAAAAGGAAACTATGGCTACACCTTC. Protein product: CASSYDRQYLKGNYGYTF.